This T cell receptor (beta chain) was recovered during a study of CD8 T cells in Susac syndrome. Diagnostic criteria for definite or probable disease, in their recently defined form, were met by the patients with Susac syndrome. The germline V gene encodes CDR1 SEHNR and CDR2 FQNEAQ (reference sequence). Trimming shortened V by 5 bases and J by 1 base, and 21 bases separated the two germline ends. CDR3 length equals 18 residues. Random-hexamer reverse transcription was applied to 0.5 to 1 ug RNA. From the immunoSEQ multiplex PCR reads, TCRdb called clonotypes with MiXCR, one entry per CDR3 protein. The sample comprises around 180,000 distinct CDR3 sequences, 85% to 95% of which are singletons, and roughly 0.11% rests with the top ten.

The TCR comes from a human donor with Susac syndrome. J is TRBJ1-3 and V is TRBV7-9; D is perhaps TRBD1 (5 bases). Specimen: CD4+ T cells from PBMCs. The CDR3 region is CASSPSGTQLQSGNTIYF. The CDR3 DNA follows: TGTGCCAGCAGCCCTTCAGGGACCCAACTACAATCTGGAAACACCATATATTTT.